The clone carrying this TCR beta chain was counted a few times. These data originate in a study of blood T cell repertoires in COVID-19. Study at large: The United States, Italy and Spain provided the acute and convalescent COVID-19 samples. PBMCs, B-cell-depleted T cells, or T cells provided the cDNA or gDNA that made up the material.

In the original workflow: How many nucleated cells were present was estimated from reference gene primer amplification. Method: immunoSEQ multiplex PCR; TCRdb's copy keeps in-frame clones and lacks some. The V and J calls and clone size are taken from that table; D and trimming were inferred from the DNA. Here the sample spans 350,000 to 400,000 clones, 85% to 90% being singletons. This CDR3 comprises 13 residues. The ends were cut back, 2 bases at V and 7 bases at J, with 12 bases in the middle. Germline lookup yields CDR1 MNHNS and CDR2 SASEGT. This chain uses TRBV6-1 with TRBJ2-7; tentatively, D is TRBD2 (7 bases). Sequencing was performed on peripheral blood. This clonotype originated in a man in his late teens or twenties with active or convalescent COVID-19. The CDR3 DNA is TGTGCCAGCAGTGAACGGGGGGCTTGGGAGCAGTACTTC. Protein product: CASSERGAWEQYF.